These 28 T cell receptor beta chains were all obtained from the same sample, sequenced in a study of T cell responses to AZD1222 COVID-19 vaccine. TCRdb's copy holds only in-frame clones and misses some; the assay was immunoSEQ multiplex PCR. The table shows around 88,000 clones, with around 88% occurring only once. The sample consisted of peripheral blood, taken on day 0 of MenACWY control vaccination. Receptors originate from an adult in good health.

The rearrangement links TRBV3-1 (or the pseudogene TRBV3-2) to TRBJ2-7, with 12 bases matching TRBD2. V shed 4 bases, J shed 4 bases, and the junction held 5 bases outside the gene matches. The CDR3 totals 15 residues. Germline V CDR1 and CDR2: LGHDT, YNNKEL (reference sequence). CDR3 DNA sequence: TGTGCCAGCAGCCCGTCTAGCGGGGGGGGTTACGAGCAGTACTTC. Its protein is CASSPSSGGGYEQYF.

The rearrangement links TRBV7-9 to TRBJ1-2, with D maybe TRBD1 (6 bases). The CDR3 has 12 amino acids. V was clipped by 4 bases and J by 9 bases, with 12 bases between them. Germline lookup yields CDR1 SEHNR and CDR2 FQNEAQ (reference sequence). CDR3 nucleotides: TGTGCCAGCAGCTCCATACAGGGTCGCTACACCTTC. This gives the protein CASSSIQGRYTF.

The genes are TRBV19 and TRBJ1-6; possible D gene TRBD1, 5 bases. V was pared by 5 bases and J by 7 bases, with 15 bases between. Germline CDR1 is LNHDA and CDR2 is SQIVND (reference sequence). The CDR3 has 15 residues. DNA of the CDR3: TGTGCCAGTAGTCCCTTGACAGAGGGCAATTCACCCCTCCACTTT. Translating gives CASSPLTEGNSPLHF.

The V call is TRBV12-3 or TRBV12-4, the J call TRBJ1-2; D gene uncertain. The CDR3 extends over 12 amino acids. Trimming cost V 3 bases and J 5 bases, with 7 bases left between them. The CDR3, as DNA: TGTGCCAGCAGTTTTCTGTTTTATGGCTACACCTTC. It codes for CASSFLFYGYTF.

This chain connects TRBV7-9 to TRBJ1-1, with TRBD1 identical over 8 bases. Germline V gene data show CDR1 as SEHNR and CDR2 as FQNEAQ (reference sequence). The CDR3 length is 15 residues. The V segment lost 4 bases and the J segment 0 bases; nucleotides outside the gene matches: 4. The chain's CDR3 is CASSSRGLVNTEAFF. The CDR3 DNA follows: TGTGCCAGCAGCTCCAGGGGGCTGGTGAACACTGAAGCTTTCTTT.

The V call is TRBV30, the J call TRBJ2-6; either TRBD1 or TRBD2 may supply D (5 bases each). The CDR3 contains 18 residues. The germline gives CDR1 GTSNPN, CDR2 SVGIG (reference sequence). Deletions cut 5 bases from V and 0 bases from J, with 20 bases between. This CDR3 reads CAWCPPPGTFSGANVLTF. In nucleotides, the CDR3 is TGTGCCTGGTGCCCCCCACCCGGGACCTTCTCTGGGGCCAACGTCCTGACTTTC.

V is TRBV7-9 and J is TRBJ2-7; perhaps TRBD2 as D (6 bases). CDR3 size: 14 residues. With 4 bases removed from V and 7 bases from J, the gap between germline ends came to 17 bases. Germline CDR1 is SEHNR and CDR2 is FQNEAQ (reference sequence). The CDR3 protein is CASSSTGGHWEQYF. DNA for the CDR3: TGTGCCAGCAGCTCCACAGGAGGGCACTGGGAGCAGTACTTC.

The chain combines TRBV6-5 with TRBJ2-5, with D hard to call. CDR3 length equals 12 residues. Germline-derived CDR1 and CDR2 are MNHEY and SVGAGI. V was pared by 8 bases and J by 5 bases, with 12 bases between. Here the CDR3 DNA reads TGTGCCAGCTCGTGGCTCGGGGAGACCCAGTACTTC. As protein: CASSWLGETQYF.

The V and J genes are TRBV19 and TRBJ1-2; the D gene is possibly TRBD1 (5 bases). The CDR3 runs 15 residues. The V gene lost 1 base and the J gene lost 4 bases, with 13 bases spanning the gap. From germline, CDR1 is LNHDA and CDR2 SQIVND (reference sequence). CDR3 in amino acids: CASSIAGAAFYGYTF. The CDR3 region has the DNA TGTGCCAGTAGTATAGCTGGGGCCGCGTTCTATGGCTACACCTTC.

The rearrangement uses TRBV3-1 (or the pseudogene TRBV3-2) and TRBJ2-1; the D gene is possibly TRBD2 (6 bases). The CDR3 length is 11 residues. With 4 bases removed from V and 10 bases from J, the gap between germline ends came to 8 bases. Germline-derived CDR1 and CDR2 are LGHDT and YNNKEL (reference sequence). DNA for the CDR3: TGTGCCAGCAGCCGAGGGAGGGAGCAGTTCTTC. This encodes CASSRGREQFF.

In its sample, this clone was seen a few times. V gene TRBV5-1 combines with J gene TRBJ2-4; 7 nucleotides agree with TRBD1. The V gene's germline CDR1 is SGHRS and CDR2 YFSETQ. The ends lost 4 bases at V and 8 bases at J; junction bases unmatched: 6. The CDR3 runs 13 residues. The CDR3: CASSTQGTDIQYF. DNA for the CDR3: TGCGCCAGCAGCACACAGGGGACAGACATTCAGTACTTC.

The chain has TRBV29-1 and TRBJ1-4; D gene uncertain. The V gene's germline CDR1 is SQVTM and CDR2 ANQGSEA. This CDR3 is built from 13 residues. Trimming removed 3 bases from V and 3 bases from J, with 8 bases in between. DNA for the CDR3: TGCAGCGTTGACCGCTTTTCTAATGAAAAACTGTTTTTT. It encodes CSVDRFSNEKLFF.

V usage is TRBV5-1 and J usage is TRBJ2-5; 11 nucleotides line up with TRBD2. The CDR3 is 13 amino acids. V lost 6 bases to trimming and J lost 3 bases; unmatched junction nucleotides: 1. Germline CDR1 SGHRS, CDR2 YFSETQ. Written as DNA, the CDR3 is TGCGCCAGCACGACTAGCGGGAAAGAGACCCAGTACTTC. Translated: CASTTSGKETQYF.

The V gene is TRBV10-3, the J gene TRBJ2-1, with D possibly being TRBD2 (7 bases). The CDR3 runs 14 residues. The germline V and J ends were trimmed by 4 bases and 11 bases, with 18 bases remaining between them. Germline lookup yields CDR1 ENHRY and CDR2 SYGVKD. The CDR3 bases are TGTGCCATCAGTGGTGGGGGGGCCCCTGGTCAGCAGTTCTTC. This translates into CAISGGGAPGQQFF.

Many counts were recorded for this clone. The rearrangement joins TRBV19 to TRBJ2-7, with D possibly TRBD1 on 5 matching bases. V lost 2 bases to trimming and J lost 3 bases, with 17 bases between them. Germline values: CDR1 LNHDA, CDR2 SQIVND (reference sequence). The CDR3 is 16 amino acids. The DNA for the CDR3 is TGTGCCAGTAGTATATCACAGGACGGTCCCCGCTACGAGCAGTACTTC. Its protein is CASSISQDGPRYEQYF.

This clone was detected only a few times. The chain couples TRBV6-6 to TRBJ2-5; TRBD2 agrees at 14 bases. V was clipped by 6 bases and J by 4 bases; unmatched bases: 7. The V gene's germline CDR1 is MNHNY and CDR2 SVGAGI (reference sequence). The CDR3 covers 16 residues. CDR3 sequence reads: CASSRTSGGTGETQYF. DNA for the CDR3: TGTGCCAGCAGCAGGACTAGCGGGGGGACTGGAGAGACCCAGTACTTC.

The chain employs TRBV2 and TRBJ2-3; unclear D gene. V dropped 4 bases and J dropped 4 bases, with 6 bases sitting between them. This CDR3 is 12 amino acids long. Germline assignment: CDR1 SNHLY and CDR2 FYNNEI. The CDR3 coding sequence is TGTGCCAGCAGTGTAGGCGCAGATACGCAGTATTTT. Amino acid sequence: CASSVGADTQYF. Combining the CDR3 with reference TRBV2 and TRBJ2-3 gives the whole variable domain EPEVTQTPSHQVTQMGQEVILRCVPISNHLYFYWYRQILGQKVEFLVSFYNNEISEKSEIFDDQFSVERPDGSNFTLKIRSTKLEDSAMYFCASSVGADTQYFGPGTRLTVL.

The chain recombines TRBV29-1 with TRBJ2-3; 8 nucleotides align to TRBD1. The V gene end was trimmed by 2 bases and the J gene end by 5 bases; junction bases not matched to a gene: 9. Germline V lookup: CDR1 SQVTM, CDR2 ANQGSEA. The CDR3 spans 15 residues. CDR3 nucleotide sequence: TGCAGCGTTGAAAGGCGGACAGGGACGATAGATACGCAGTATTTT. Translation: CSVERRTGTIDTQYF.

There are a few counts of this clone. CDR3 nucleotides: TGTGCCAGCAGTGAAGACCTAGGCGGGCGCTACGAGCAGTACTTC. It is translated as CASSEDLGGRYEQYF. This sequence joins TRBV2 and TRBJ2-7, with D maybe TRBD2 (5 bases). Germline V lookup: CDR1 SNHLY, CDR2 FYNNEI. This CDR3 region has 15 residues. V dropped 1 base and J dropped 3 bases, with 13 bases sitting between them. Full variable domain (rest looked up from reference TRBV2 and TRBJ2-7): EPEVTQTPSHQVTQMGQEVILRCVPISNHLYFYWYRQILGQKVEFLVSFYNNEISEKSEIFDDQFSVERPDGSNFTLKIRSTKLEDSAMYFCASSEDLGGRYEQYFGPGTRLTVT.

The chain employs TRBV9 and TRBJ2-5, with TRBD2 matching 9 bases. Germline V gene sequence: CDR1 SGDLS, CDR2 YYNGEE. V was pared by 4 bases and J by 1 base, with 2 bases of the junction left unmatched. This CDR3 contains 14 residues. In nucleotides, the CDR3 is TGTGCCAGCAGCCCAGCGGGGGGCCAAGAGACCCAGTACTTC. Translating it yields CASSPAGGQETQYF.

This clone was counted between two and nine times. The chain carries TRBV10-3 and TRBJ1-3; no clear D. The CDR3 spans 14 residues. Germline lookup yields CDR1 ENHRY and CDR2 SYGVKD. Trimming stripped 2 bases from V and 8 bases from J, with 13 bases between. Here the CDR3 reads CAISEEASTDTIYF. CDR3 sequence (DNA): TGTGCCATCAGTGAGGAAGCCTCTACTGACACCATATATTTT.

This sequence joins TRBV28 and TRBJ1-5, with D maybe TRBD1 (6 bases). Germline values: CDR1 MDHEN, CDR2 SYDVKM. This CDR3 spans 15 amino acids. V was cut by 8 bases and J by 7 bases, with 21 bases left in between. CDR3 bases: TGTGCCAGCCGGTCGAGGGGGGGTGGGACGCAGCCCCAGCATTTT. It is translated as CASRSRGGGTQPQHF.

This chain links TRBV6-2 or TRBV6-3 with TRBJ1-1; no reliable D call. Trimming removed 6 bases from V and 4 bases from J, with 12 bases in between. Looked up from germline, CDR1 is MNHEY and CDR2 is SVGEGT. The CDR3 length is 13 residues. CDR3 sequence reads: CASSQDGSTEAFF. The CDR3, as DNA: TGTGCCAGCAGCCAGGACGGAAGCACTGAAGCTTTCTTT.

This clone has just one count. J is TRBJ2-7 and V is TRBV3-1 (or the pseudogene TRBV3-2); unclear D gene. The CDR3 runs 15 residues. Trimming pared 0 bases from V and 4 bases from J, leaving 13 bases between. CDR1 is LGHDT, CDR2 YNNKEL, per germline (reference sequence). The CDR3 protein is CASSQDLAGMYEQYF. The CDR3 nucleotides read TGTGCCAGCAGCCAAGATCTGGCAGGAATGTACGAGCAGTACTTC.

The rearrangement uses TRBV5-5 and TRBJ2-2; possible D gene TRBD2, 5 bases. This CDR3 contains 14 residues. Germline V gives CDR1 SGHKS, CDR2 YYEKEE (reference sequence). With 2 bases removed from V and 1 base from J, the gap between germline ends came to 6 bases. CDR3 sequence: CASSFAGNTGELFF. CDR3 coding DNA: TGTGCCAGCAGCTTTGCGGGGAACACCGGGGAGCTGTTTTTT. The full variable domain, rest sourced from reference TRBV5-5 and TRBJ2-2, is DAGVTQSPTHLIKTRGQQVTLRCSPISGHKSVSWYQQVLGQGPQFIFQYYEKEERGRGNFPDRFSARQFPNYSSELNVNALLLGDSALYLCASSFAGNTGELFFGEGSRLTVL.

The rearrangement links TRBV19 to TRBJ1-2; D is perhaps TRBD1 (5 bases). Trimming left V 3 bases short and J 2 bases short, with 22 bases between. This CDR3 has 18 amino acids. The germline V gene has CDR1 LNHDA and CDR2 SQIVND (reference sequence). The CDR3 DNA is TGTGCCAGTAGTATCGTGAGGGGAACTTCTGAACCGAACTATGGCTACACCTTC. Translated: CASSIVRGTSEPNYGYTF.

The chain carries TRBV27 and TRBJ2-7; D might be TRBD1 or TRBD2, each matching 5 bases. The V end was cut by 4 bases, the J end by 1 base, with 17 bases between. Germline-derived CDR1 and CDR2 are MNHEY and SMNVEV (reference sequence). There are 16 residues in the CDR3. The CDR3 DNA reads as TGTGCCAGCAGTTCTAGACCCCGGGACGGTTCCTACGAGCAGTACTTC. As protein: CASSSRPRDGSYEQYF.

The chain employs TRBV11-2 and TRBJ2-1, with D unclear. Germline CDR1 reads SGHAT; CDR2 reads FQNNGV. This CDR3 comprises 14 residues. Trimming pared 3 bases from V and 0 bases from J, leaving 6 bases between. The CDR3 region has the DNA TGTGCCAGCAGCTTGATGATCTCCTACAATGAGCAGTTCTTC. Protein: CASSLMISYNEQFF.